This T cell receptor (beta chain) was captured by sequencing in a study of blood T cell repertoires in COVID-19 (dated by TCRdb to about 2020). As for the study more broadly: The collaborator samples originated in the United States, Italy and Spain and spanned the acute and convalescent phases of COVID-19. A freely available public database, intended as a resource for researchers studying the immune response to SARS-CoV-2, is where the repertoires were released. The material from the prospective study consisted of cDNA or gDNA derived from T cells, B-cell-depleted T cells, or PBMCs. Subjects who had been exposed to COVID-19, were actively infected with it, or had recovered from it provided the deeply sampled blood TCRbeta repertoires that made up the dataset. The sample metadata nearly always contained a de-identified subject ID, COVID-19 status, age in years and sex. Where HLA class I and class II types were available, the types were taken from metadata supplied by the sample provider, not from assay-based typing. Samples came from the ongoing ImmuneRACE study (first 160 participants) plus 1,254 subjects from 6 global collaborators.

General conclusions and limits of the study: The quantity of clinical and demographic metadata differed by source and by participant and was supplied without curation.

Of note for this clone: This clone's antigen is unknown. Within one base of it there is no much larger clone, and no base qualities were kept.

The immunoSEQ Assay, a bias-controlled multiplex PCR, was used to amplify TCRbeta CDR3 regions from genomic DNA. In the source study's methods: Nucleated cell counts per sample were estimated from amplification of reference gene primers within the assay. To quantify the absolute abundance of each unique TCRbeta CDR3 rearrangement, sequence reads were collapsed and filtered. For each sample, productive Simpson clonality was calculated as the square root of Simpson's diversity index across productive rearrangements. The table comes from immuneACCESS by way of TCRdb, which keeps in-frame sequences with V and J called. Part of the clones is missing from these tables; in studies checked, under half for an unresolved V gene and the rest for unknown reasons. V and J calls and clone size follow that table, whereas D and trimming were derived from the DNA. This sample gives some 200,000 clones in total; less than 90% of them show up just once. In total, the top ten clones hold about 0.72% of the sample.

The CDR3 holds 15 amino acids from the cysteine to the phenylalanine. Only CDR3 DNA remains: 45 bases, in frame from the first base. The germline V gene provides CDR1 MGHRA and CDR2 YSYEKL. Clipping removes 4 bases from V and 3 bases from J, with 5 as the unmatched junction base count. Each collaborating institution followed its own protocols to collect whole blood in K2EDTA tubes. For TCRbeta analysis, collaborator samples were shipped as frozen whole blood, as isolated PBMCs, or as DNA extracted from either sample type. Recombination connected TRBV4-1 to TRBJ1-5, and 8 junctional nucleotides match TRBD1. This sequence was found in a woman in her 70s with acute or convalescent COVID-19. The sample taken for sequencing was peripheral blood. The nucleotide sequence reads TGCGCCAGCAGCCCATTACAGGGGGTCAATCAGCCCCAGCATTTT. Its protein product is CASSPLQGVNQPQHF.